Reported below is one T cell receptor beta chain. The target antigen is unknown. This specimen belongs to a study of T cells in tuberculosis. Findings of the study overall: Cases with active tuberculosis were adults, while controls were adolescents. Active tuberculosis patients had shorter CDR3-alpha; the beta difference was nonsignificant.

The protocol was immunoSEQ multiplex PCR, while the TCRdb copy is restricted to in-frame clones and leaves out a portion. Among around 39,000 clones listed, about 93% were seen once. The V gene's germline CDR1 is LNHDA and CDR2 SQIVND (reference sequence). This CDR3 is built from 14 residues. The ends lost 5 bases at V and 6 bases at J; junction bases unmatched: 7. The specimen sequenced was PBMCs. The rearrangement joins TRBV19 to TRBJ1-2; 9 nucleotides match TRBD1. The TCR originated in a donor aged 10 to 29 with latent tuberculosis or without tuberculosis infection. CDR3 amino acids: CASSPTGGVHGYTF. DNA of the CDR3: TGTGCCAGTAGTCCGACAGGGGGAGTCCATGGCTACACCTTC.